The 26 T cell receptor beta chains below were found in one sample sequenced in a study of T-cell memory formation after mild COVID-19. Using its own MiXCR run on the 5' RACE reads, TCRdb lists one record per CDR3 protein. Found here are hundreds of thousands of distinct CDR3 sequences, about 15% of them singletons; the top ten hold about 20%. The material sequenced was PBMCs or a T cell subset sorted from them (not recorded which). Receptors were obtained from a man aged 18 to 29 who had mild COVID-19 (a few samples of this study predate the infection). Cell type and time point are not known.

There are a few counts of this clonotype. The V and J genes are TRBV14 and TRBJ1-2; D might be TRBD1 (5 bases). CDR3 length: 16 residues. Germline loops: CDR1 SGHDN, CDR2 FVKESK. Trimming cost V 0 bases and J 5 bases, with 16 bases left between them. Here the CDR3 reads CASSQDSGRRIYGYTF. In DNA form, the CDR3 reads TGTGCCAGCAGCCAAGATTCAGGGAGAAGAATTTATGGCTACACCTTC.

This clonotype was counted at least ten times. The gene calls are TRBV18 and TRBJ2-2, with D perhaps matching TRBD2 (6 bases). Per germline, CDR1 KGHSH and CDR2 LQKENI. The V end was cut by 1 base, the J end by 1 base, with 7 bases between. This CDR3 has 15 amino acids. CDR3 sequence (DNA): TGTGCCAGCTCACCACTGCGGGGGAACACCGGGGAGCTGTTTTTT. Translated, it gives CASSPLRGNTGELFF.

Here the CDR3 reads CASSLDVGTGGGYEQYF. CDR3 in DNA: TGTGCCAGCAGCTTGGATGTAGGGACAGGGGGCGGTTACGAGCAGTACTTC. The chain employs TRBV5-6 and TRBJ2-7; 12 bases are shared with TRBD1. With V trimmed by 0 bases and J by 4 bases, 8 bases remained unmatched. Germline assignment: CDR1 SGHDT and CDR2 YYEEEE. The CDR3 sequence is 17 residues long.

This clonotype was recorded many times. This chain joins TRBV12-3 or TRBV12-4 and TRBJ2-2; the match to TRBD2 covers 8 bases. There are 15 residues in the CDR3. The J segment lost 5 bases and the V segment lost 1 base, leaving 3 bases of the junction unmatched. The CDR3 is CASSLGIAGTGELFF. The CDR3, as DNA: TGTGCCAGCAGTTTAGGGATAGCGGGGACCGGGGAGCTGTTTTTT.

This clonotype was detected a few times. The CDR3: CASSPSGAYTDTQYF. The CDR3 nucleotides are TGTGCCAGCTCACCTAGCGGGGCTTACACAGATACGCAGTATTTT. The V gene is TRBV18, the J gene TRBJ2-3, with 8 positions matching TRBD2. The length of the CDR3 is 15 residues. After removal of 3 bases from V and 2 bases from J, the junction contained 4 bases not matched to a gene. Germline CDR1 KGHSH, CDR2 LQKENI.

There are a few counts of this clonotype. The CDR3 sequence is CASSIFPSSYNEQFF. In DNA, the CDR3 is TGTGCCAGTAGTATTTTCCCCAGCTCCTACAATGAGCAGTTCTTC. This rearrangement joins TRBV19 to TRBJ2-1; D remains unclear. This CDR3 has 15 amino acids. Trimming took off 3 bases at V and 0 bases at J, with 9 bases between the two ends. CDR1 is LNHDA and CDR2 is SQIVND in the germline V gene (reference sequence).

This clonotype was found a few times. The genes are TRBV7-9 and TRBJ2-7, with D unresolved. Germline loops: CDR1 SEHNR, CDR2 FQNEAQ (reference sequence). This CDR3 contains 12 residues. Trimming left V 5 bases short and J 2 bases short, with 7 bases between. As DNA, the CDR3 is TGTGCCAGCAGCAGGACCCCCTACGAGCAGTACTTC. The encoded protein is CASSRTPYEQYF.

The J gene is TRBJ2-3, the V gene TRBV5-1; 8 positions agree with TRBD2. Germline trimming cut 2 bases from V and 2 bases from J; bases unmatched to any gene: 7. The germline V gene has CDR1 SGHRS and CDR2 YFSETQ. This CDR3 contains 16 residues. CDR3 in amino acids: CASSFRAGGFTDTQYF. As DNA, the CDR3 is TGCGCCAGCAGCTTTCGCGCGGGGGGATTCACAGATACGCAGTATTTT.

This clonotype was seen a few times. The chain employs TRBV6-6 and TRBJ1-6; no clear D. Germline CDR1 MNHNY, CDR2 SVGAGI (reference sequence). Deletions cut 1 base from V and 9 bases from J, with 10 bases between. CDR3 size: 14 residues. In DNA, the CDR3 is TGTGCCAGCAGTTACTTGGGCAAGGGTTCACCCCTCCACTTT. Translated, it gives CASSYLGKGSPLHF.

This clonotype was detected only a few times. The CDR3 sequence: CASSQDGGGTNEKLFF. The CDR3 nucleotides are TGCGCCAGCAGCCAAGATGGGGGGGGAACTAATGAAAAACTGTTTTTT. This chain uses TRBV4-1 with TRBJ1-4; possible D gene TRBD1, 5 bases. This CDR3 contains 16 residues. Trimming took 0 bases from V and 1 from J, leaving 9 bases between them. CDR1 and CDR2 (germline): MGHRA, YSYEKL.

This clonotype has just a few counts. The CDR3 DNA reads as TGTGCCAGCAGCCAAGGAATCGCGAGCACAGATACGCAGTATTTT. Amino acid sequence: CASSQGIASTDTQYF. The chain combines TRBV4-2 with TRBJ2-3; D is uncertain. Looked up from germline, CDR1 is LGHNA and CDR2 is YNFKEQ. The CDR3 runs to 15 residues. V lost 1 base, J lost 0 bases, and 8 bases lay in between.

This clonotype came up a few times. The DNA of the CDR3 is TGTGCCAGCAGCCAACGACAGGGGTCCTATGGCTACACCTTC. This codes for CASSQRQGSYGYTF. The chain employs TRBV6-5 and TRBJ1-2; 8 bases map to TRBD1. Germline V CDR1 and CDR2: MNHEY, SVGAGI. J was trimmed by 4 bases and V by 6 bases; bases with no gene match: 7. CDR3 size: 14 residues.

This clonotype occurred a few times. The DNA of the CDR3 is TGCGCCAGCAGCCAAACCGGGACTGACCTCTATGGCTACACCTTC. It specifies CASSQTGTDLYGYTF. The chain joins TRBV4-1 to TRBJ1-2; D is perhaps TRBD1 (5 bases). Trimming left V 2 bases short and J 4 bases short, with 14 bases between. CDR3 length equals 15 residues. Germline V gene lookup returns CDR1 MGHRA and CDR2 YSYEKL.

This clonotype turned up a few times. The V gene is TRBV2, the J gene TRBJ2-3; D perhaps matches TRBD1 (5 bases). This CDR3 region has 15 residues. CDR1 SNHLY and CDR2 FYNNEI come from the germline V gene. V was shortened by 1 base and J by 2 bases, with 10 bases between the two germline ends. The CDR3 nucleotides are TGTGCCAGCAGTGAAGGGACACAGAACACAGATACGCAGTATTTT. Encoded protein: CASSEGTQNTDTQYF.

This clonotype was detected ten times or more. The chain links TRBV30 to TRBJ1-1; no reliable D call. V gave up 4 bases and J gave up 1 base, with 10 bases separating them. In germline, CDR1 is GTSNPN, CDR2 SVGIG (reference sequence). The CDR3 extends over 13 amino acids. The CDR3 reads CAWIKEGNTEAFF. CDR3 nucleotides: TGTGCCTGGATAAAGGAGGGGAACACTGAAGCTTTCTTT.

CDR3 sequence (DNA): TGCAGTGCTAGAGGTCAGGGGCCTGGGGCCAACGTCCTGACTTTC. Translation gives CSARGQGPGANVLTF. The rearrangement joins TRBV20-1 to TRBJ2-6; possibly TRBD1 for D (6 bases). CDR3 size: 15 residues. Per the germline V gene, CDR1 is DFQATT and CDR2 is SNEGSKA (reference sequence). Trimming stripped 1 base from V and 2 bases from J, with 9 bases between.

The genes are TRBV12-3 or TRBV12-4 and TRBJ2-7; no firm D call. The CDR3 length is 11 residues. Trimming pared 11 bases from V and 0 bases from J, leaving 8 bases between. The CDR3 region is CADKSSYEQYV. In nucleotides, the CDR3 is TGTGCCGACAAAAGCTCCTACGAGCAGTACGTC.

The V call is TRBV3-1, the J call TRBJ2-3; TRBD2 agrees at 8 bases. V shed 1 base, J shed 2 bases, and the junction held 5 bases outside the gene matches. This CDR3 contains 16 residues. CDR1 and CDR2 (germline): LGHDT, YNNKEL (reference sequence). The CDR3 nucleotides are TGTGCCAGCAGCCAAGTGTTAGCGGGGACCACAGATACGCAGTATTTT. Its protein is CASSQVLAGTTDTQYF.

This clonotype was found a few times. The rearrangement joins TRBV12-3 or TRBV12-4 to TRBJ2-7; 11 bases align to TRBD1. This CDR3 is 15 amino acids long. After removal of 5 bases from V and 2 bases from J, the junction contained 5 bases not matched to a gene. The CDR3, as DNA: TGTGCCAGCAGTGCAGGGACAGGGGGGACCTACGAGCAGTACTTC. Translation gives CASSAGTGGTYEQYF.

The rearrangement joins TRBV6-2 or TRBV6-3 to TRBJ2-6; no clear D. V lost 0 bases and J lost 8, with 8 bases in between. This CDR3 is 14 amino acids long. From germline, CDR1 is MNHEY and CDR2 SVGEGT. The CDR3 here is CASSYSSPTNVLTF. CDR3 DNA: TGTGCCAGCAGTTACTCGAGCCCAACCAACGTCCTGACTTTC.

There are a few counts of this clonotype. This chain uses TRBV5-1 with TRBJ2-1, with 8 bases identical to TRBD2. V shed 3 bases and J 7 bases; nucleotides not matched to a gene: 9. CDR1 and CDR2 (germline): SGHRS, YFSETQ. The CDR3 has 15 residues. CDR3 sequence (DNA): TGCGCCAGCAGCTCCAGGACTAGCTTTAGGAATGAGCAGTTCTTC. It encodes CASSSRTSFRNEQFF.

This clonotype was seen repeatedly, ten times or more. The chain carries TRBV12-3 or TRBV12-4 and TRBJ2-3; unclear D gene. The CDR3 extends over 12 amino acids. The V end lost 9 bases, the J end lost 3 bases, and 10 bases lay between the germline ends. This CDR3 reads CASSLSTDTQYF. The CDR3 nucleotides read TGTGCCAGTAGTCTATCAACAGATACGCAGTATTTT.

In its sample, this clonotype was seen a few times. The chain carries TRBV20-1 and TRBJ2-1, with 9 bases lining up with TRBD1. Germline CDR1 is DFQATT and CDR2 is SNEGSKA (reference sequence). Germline trimming cut 0 bases from V and 1 base from J; bases unmatched to any gene: 4. The CDR3 is made up of 16 amino acids. The CDR3 reads CSARDRDRVSYNEQFF. DNA of the CDR3: TGCAGTGCTAGAGACCGGGACAGGGTGTCCTACAATGAGCAGTTCTTC.

V gene TRBV27 combines with J gene TRBJ2-3; perhaps TRBD1 as D (6 bases). CDR3 length: 17 amino acids. CDR1 is MNHEY and CDR2 is SMNVEV in the germline V gene (reference sequence). Trimming stripped 5 bases from V and 0 bases from J, with 18 bases between. The CDR3 spells CASSPTTGTASTDTQYF. The CDR3 DNA follows: TGTGCCAGCAGTCCCACCACAGGGACCGCTAGCACAGATACGCAGTATTTT.

This clonotype has just a few counts. The chain carries TRBV5-4 and TRBJ2-2; tentatively, D is TRBD1 (6 bases). The CDR3 runs 14 residues. CDR1 is SGHNT and CDR2 is YYREEE in the germline V gene (reference sequence). Deletions cut 4 bases from V and 6 bases from J, with 13 bases between. CDR3 loop: CASSPYRESGELFF. The DNA of the CDR3 is TGTGCCAGCAGCCCATACAGGGAATCCGGGGAGCTGTTTTTT. The full variable domain, with the rest looked up from reference TRBV5-4 and TRBJ2-2, is ETGVTQSPTHLIKTRGQQVTLRCSSQSGHNTVSWYQQALGQGPQFIFQYYREEENGRGNFPPRFSGLQFPNYSSELNVNALELDDSALYLCASSPYRESGELFFGEGSRLTVL.

This clonotype was seen more than once but under ten times. The rearrangement joins TRBV27 to TRBJ2-5, with D perhaps TRBD1 (6 bases). CDR3 length: 16 residues. Trimming removed 5 bases from V and 5 bases from J, with 21 bases in between. Germline V gene lookup returns CDR1 MNHEY and CDR2 SMNVEV (reference sequence). This CDR3 reads CASSPWGPTGPETQYF. CDR3 nucleotide sequence: TGTGCCAGCAGTCCATGGGGCCCGACAGGCCCGGAGACCCAGTACTTC.